This TCR beta chain was obtained from a study of naive and memory T cell subsets. With respect to this clonotype: What it recognizes is unknown. A junction end diverges from the germline sequence, so it may reflect a read error.

Germline CDR1 is SQVTM and CDR2 is ANQGSEA. This CDR3 spans 12 amino acids. Cells stained for CD3, CD4, CD8, CD45RA, CD27 and viability were sorted into four CD45RA/CD27 subsets. Findings and caveats of the study: Especially in CD8 cells, naive repertoires contained a few larger clonotypes, possibly CD45RA-re-expressing memory cells.

The beta constant-region primer was an equimolar mix of two oligonucleotides covering TRBC1 and TRBC2. Ligated cDNA was amplified by four rounds of PCR with nested alpha and beta constant-region primers and SP2. TCRdb re-called the UMI-ligation and nested PCR reads with MiXCR, one entry per CDR3 protein. The sample holds about 160,000 distinct CDR3 sequences; over 20% are singletons and the top ten take roughly 0.1%. Sequencing was performed on naive CD4+ T cells from blood. The TCR comes from a human donor in good health. This sequence joins TRBV29-1 and TRBJ1-1; no definite D call. The CDR3 coding sequence is TGCAGCGCGATTCGGTGGAACACTGAAGCTTACTTT. Translated, it gives CSAIRWNTEAYF.